This T cell receptor beta chain was retrieved from a study of metastatic and nonmetastatic thyroid tumors. Germline-derived CDR1 and CDR2 are LNHDA and SQIVND (reference sequence). V was clipped by 10 bases and J by 6 bases, with 19 bases between them. The CDR3 is 14 residues long. Not a single patient had been given any form of treatment at any point before undergoing thyroid surgery. Study-wide results and caveats: Patients with malignant thyroid tumors reportedly had significantly higher TCR beta diversity than those with benign nodules, in blood and tumor.

TCRdb ran MiXCR on the PCR reads. The table includes more than 7,000 clones, about 20% detected once. This clone has ten or more counts. What it recognizes is unknown. Sequenced sample: adjacent normal tissue. This TCR derives from a female donor with papillary thyroid cancer or a benign thyroid nodule (not recorded which). Some clones in this sample may be carry-over from other donors' samples. The chain carries TRBV19 and TRBJ2-1; either TRBD1 or TRBD2 may fit D (6 bases each). The CDR3 nucleotides read TGTGCCACCTCCCTCCGGAGGGGGGCCAATGAGCAGTTCTTC. Translating it yields CATSLRRGANEQFF.